Following are 24 T cell receptor beta chains from one sample sequenced in a study of blood T cells in healthy people across ages. Primers used in a second PCR of roughly 7 to 12 cycles were a sample-barcoded 5' primer and a J-beta primer mix. TCRdb re-derived calls from the 5' RACE reads in MiXCR, one entry per CDR3 protein. The sample lists 800,000 to 900,000 distinct CDR3 sequences; about 62% were seen once. The material sequenced was blood. These receptors were taken from a man aged 25-40 years in good health.

The V and J genes are TRBV4-2 and TRBJ2-1; 8 bases line up with TRBD1. V was pared by 4 bases and J by 3 bases, with 5 bases of the junction left unmatched. Per germline, CDR1 LGHNA and CDR2 YNFKEQ. This CDR3 has 15 amino acids. DNA of the CDR3: TGTGCCAGCAGCCTACAGGGGGAATACTACAATGAGCAGTTCTTC. As protein: CASSLQGEYYNEQFF.

This chain joins TRBV6-2 or TRBV6-3 and TRBJ2-1; D assignment may be TRBD1 or TRBD2 (5 bases each). The V end lost 6 bases, the J end lost 12 bases, and 12 bases lay between the germline ends. CDR3 length: 11 residues. Germline values: CDR1 MNHEY, CDR2 SVGEGT. The CDR3 sequence: CASSRVGAQFF. DNA for the CDR3: TGTGCCAGCAGCCGGGTCGGGGCGCAGTTCTTC.

The V gene is TRBV18, the J gene TRBJ2-4; a weak D match, TRBD1 (5 bases). The ends were cut back, 0 bases at V and 1 base at J, with 7 bases in the middle. Germline lookup yields CDR1 KGHSH and CDR2 LQKENI. This CDR3 contains 15 residues. The CDR3 DNA is TGTGCCAGCTCACCACCCCCAGGGGCCAAAAACATTCAGTACTTC. Translating gives CASSPPPGAKNIQYF.

This chain connects TRBV7-2 to TRBJ1-1, with 10 positions matching TRBD1. The V and J ends lost 6 bases and 3 bases, in that order; junction bases with no gene match: 7. The CDR3 has 15 amino acids. Germline-derived CDR1 and CDR2 are SGHTA and FQGNSA. The CDR3 spells CASSLGQGRDTEAFF. CDR3 nucleotide sequence: TGTGCCAGCAGTTTGGGACAGGGGAGGGACACTGAAGCTTTCTTT.

The chain uses TRBV11-2 and TRBJ1-2; D is possibly TRBD1 (5 bases). CDR1 SGHAT and CDR2 FQNNGV come from the germline V gene. V was shortened by 0 bases and J by 8 bases, with 13 bases between the two germline ends. The CDR3 spans 14 residues. The CDR3 bases are TGTGCCAGCAGCTTAGAGAGGGACGAAGGCGGCTACACCTTC. Protein product: CASSLERDEGGYTF.

V is TRBV28 and J is TRBJ2-1; D unclear. The CDR3 runs 13 residues. Germline loops: CDR1 MDHEN, CDR2 SYDVKM. The V and J ends lost 7 bases and 5 bases respectively, with 12 bases between them. CDR3 nucleotide sequence: TGTGCCAGCACCCTGAACTTCCACAATGAGCAGTTCTTC. It specifies CASTLNFHNEQFF.

This clonotype showed up just a few times. The chain joins TRBV6-6 to TRBJ1-2, with D hard to call. The germline V and J ends were trimmed by 8 bases and 5 bases, with 12 bases remaining between them. The CDR3 consists of 12 residues. Germline CDR1 and CDR2: MNHNY and SVGAGI (reference sequence). The CDR3 loop reads CASQEGEYGYTF. CDR3 bases: TGTGCCAGCCAGGAGGGAGAGTATGGCTACACCTTC.

The table lists this clonotype with a few counts. The chain has TRBV5-8 and TRBJ1-1, with D perhaps TRBD1 (6 bases). The CDR3 extends over 13 amino acids. V gave up 3 bases and J gave up 1 base, with 7 bases separating them. The germline V gene encodes CDR1 SGHTS and CDR2 YDEGEE. The CDR3: CASSYRANTEAFF. CDR3 sequence (DNA): TGTGCCAGCAGCTACAGGGCGAACACTGAAGCTTTCTTT. Based on the CDR3 plus reference TRBV5-8 and TRBJ1-1, the full variable domain is EAGVTQSPTHLIKTRGQQATLRCSPISGHTSVYWYQQALGLGLQFLLWYDEGEERNRGNFPPRFSGRQFPNYSSELNVNALELEDSALYLCASSYRANTEAFFGQGTRLTVV.

Note on this clonotype: The junction shows a germline mismatch at one end, possibly a read error. The CDR3 nucleotides read TGTGCCAGCAAGCCTAGCTCCCACAATGAGCAGTTCTTC. Its translation is CASKPSSHNEQFF. The V call is TRBV12-3 or TRBV12-4, the J call TRBJ2-1; D perhaps matches TRBD2 (5 bases). CDR3 length: 13 amino acids.

This chain joins TRBV4-2 and TRBJ1-5; D is unclear. This CDR3 comprises 14 residues. The V gene lost 0 bases and the J gene lost 8 bases, with 11 bases spanning the gap. Germline CDR1 and CDR2: LGHNA and YNFKEQ. This chain's CDR3 is CASSQEWGVEPQHF. The CDR3 nucleotides read TGTGCCAGCAGCCAAGAGTGGGGAGTAGAGCCCCAGCATTTT.

The genes are TRBV5-1 and TRBJ2-7; 7 bases align to TRBD1. The length of the CDR3 is 15 residues. Germline CDR1 SGHRS, CDR2 YFSETQ. Losses at the gene ends were 4 bases for V and 4 bases for J; bases not matched to a gene: 11. CDR3 nucleotides: TGCGCCAGCAGCATAGATGGGACAGCCTCTTACGAGCAGTACTTC. This codes for CASSIDGTASYEQYF.

CDR3 nucleotide sequence: TGCAGCGTTGGGGAGCCCTACGAGCAGTACTTC. It yields the protein CSVGEPYEQYF. The gene calls are TRBV29-1 and TRBJ2-7; D may be TRBD2 (5 bases). Looked up from germline, CDR1 is SQVTM and CDR2 is ANQGSEA. The germline V and J ends were trimmed by 4 bases and 2 bases, with 6 bases remaining between them. The CDR3 spans 11 residues.

The chain has TRBV27 and TRBJ2-2; no reliable D call. V lost 0 bases and J lost 5, with 7 bases in between. The length of the CDR3 is 14 residues. Germline V lookup: CDR1 MNHEY, CDR2 SMNVEV (reference sequence). CDR3 protein: CASSLSETTGELFF. In DNA form, the CDR3 reads TGTGCCAGCAGTTTATCCGAGACGACCGGGGAGCTGTTTTTT.

The chain uses TRBV7-9 and TRBJ1-2; D call uncertain. V lost 5 bases and J lost 1, with 11 bases in between. The CDR3 extends over 14 amino acids. The germline V gene has CDR1 SEHNR and CDR2 FQNEAQ (reference sequence). The CDR3 coding sequence is TGTGCCAGCAGCCCATCGACAATTAACTATGGCTACACCTTC. Protein product: CASSPSTINYGYTF.

V and J are TRBV7-2 and TRBJ1-2; the D is unclear. The CDR3 contains 15 residues. The V and J ends lost 0 bases and 4 bases respectively, with 12 bases between them. Germline V gives CDR1 SGHTA, CDR2 FQGNSA. As DNA, the CDR3 is TGTGCCAGCAGCTTAGCACCCATGGAGGTCTATGGCTACACCTTC. Translation: CASSLAPMEVYGYTF.

This clonotype was seen just once. The chain employs TRBV7-2 and TRBJ2-3; the match to TRBD2 covers 10 bases. The ends lost 7 bases at V and 5 bases at J; junction bases unmatched: 12. The length of the CDR3 is 16 residues. Germline V gene sequence: CDR1 SGHTA, CDR2 FQGNSA. Here the CDR3 reads CASTRGTGTSVDTQYF. The CDR3 coding sequence is TGTGCCAGCACCAGGGGGACCGGGACTAGCGTAGATACGCAGTATTTT.

The chain carries TRBV12-3 or TRBV12-4 and TRBJ2-1; tentative D call: TRBD2 (6 bases). The CDR3 is made up of 14 amino acids. V lost 0 bases and J 6 bases, leaving 9 bases between the germline ends. This CDR3 reads CASSLARRGNEQFF. DNA of the CDR3: TGTGCCAGCAGTTTAGCCCGGCGGGGCAATGAGCAGTTCTTC.

The chain joins TRBV28 to TRBJ2-2; 11 positions match TRBD1. J lost 4 bases, V lost 10 bases, and 5 bases had no gene match. CDR1 MDHEN and CDR2 SYDVKM come from the germline V gene. The CDR3 is 14 amino acids. CDR3 sequence reads: CATEGQGVTGELFF. Here the CDR3 DNA reads TGTGCCACCGAGGGACAGGGGGTCACCGGGGAGCTGTTTTTT.

This clonotype was counted once. The chain carries TRBV24-1 and TRBJ2-7; 7 bases map to TRBD1. Losses at the gene ends were 7 bases for V and 2 bases for J; bases not matched to a gene: 7. In germline, CDR1 is KGHDR, CDR2 SFDVKD. This CDR3 contains 14 residues. CDR3 region: CATRSGTEAYEQYF. The CDR3 nucleotides read TGTGCCACCAGATCCGGGACAGAGGCCTACGAGCAGTACTTC.

V is TRBV12-3 or TRBV12-4 and J is TRBJ1-4; TRBD1 might be the D (6 bases). The CDR3 totals 14 residues. V was cut by 6 bases and J by 11 bases, with 19 bases left in between. The CDR3 DNA reads as TGTGCCAGCAGACCGGCGGGGGCAATCGGGAAACTGTTTTTT. It yields the protein CASRPAGAIGKLFF.

At least ten counts were recorded for this clonotype. The chain uses TRBV29-1 and TRBJ2-7, with D perhaps TRBD2 (7 bases). The germline V gene has CDR1 SQVTM and CDR2 ANQGSEA. This CDR3 has 14 amino acids. Trimming pared 3 bases from V and 7 bases from J, leaving 19 bases between. CDR3: CSVDERARGGEQYF. CDR3 in DNA: TGCAGCGTTGATGAGAGGGCCAGGGGAGGGGAGCAGTACTTC.

The chain couples TRBV7-2 to TRBJ1-1; D remains unclear. Trimming cost V 4 bases and J 6 bases, with 18 bases left between them. The CDR3 length is 15 residues. Germline V gene lookup returns CDR1 SGHTA and CDR2 FQGNSA. The CDR3 DNA follows: TGTGCCAGCAGCTCAATGAGGGCCGGGAAGGCTGAAGCTTTCTTT. Translating it yields CASSSMRAGKAEAFF.

The V call is TRBV4-1, the J call TRBJ2-6, with unresolved D. The CDR3 is made up of 15 amino acids. Looked up from germline, CDR1 is MGHRA and CDR2 is YSYEKL. V lost 3 bases and J lost 0, with 6 bases in between. The CDR3 DNA is TGCGCCAGCAGCCATCAAAGCTCTGGGGCCAACGTCCTGACTTTC. This encodes CASSHQSSGANVLTF.

The chain recombines TRBV5-1 with TRBJ2-2; no reliable D call. Per germline, CDR1 SGHRS and CDR2 YFSETQ. With 0 bases removed from V and 1 base from J, the gap between germline ends came to 10 bases. This CDR3 has 16 amino acids. CDR3 amino acids: CASSLVGIRNTGELFF. The DNA of the CDR3 is TGCGCCAGCAGCTTGGTTGGAATTAGGAACACCGGGGAGCTGTTTTTT.